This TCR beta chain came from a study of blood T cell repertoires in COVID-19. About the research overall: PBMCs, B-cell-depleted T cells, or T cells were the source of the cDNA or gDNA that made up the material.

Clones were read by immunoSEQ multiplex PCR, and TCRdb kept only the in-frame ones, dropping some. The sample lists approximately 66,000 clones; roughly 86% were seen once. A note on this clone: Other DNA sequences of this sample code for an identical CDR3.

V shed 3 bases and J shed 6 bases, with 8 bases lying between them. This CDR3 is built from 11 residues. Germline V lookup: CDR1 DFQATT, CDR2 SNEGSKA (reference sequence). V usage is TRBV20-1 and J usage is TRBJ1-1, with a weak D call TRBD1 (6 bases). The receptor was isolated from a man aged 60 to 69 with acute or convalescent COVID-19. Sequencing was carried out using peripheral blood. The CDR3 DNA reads TGCAGTGCTAGCCGACAGGCTGAAGCTTTCTTT. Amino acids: CSASRQAEAFF.